This TCR beta chain derives from a study of PD-1 blockade in classical Hodgkin lymphoma. Study-level background: Nivolumab dosing for patients was 3 mg/kg, administered intravenously every 2 weeks.

Assay: immunoSEQ multiplex PCR; the TCRdb copy retains only in-frame clones and omits some. The table includes approximately 99,000 clones, 70% to 90% detected once. Relapses following autologous stem cell transplantation were seen in all patients, with brentuximab vedotin exposure varying. Findings and limits, study-wide: At C4D1, TCR diversity had climbed significantly for CD4+ cells, though not for CD8+ cells.

With respect to this clone: Its cognate antigen is unknown.

The specimen comprised peripheral blood mononuclear cells (PBMCs), sampled before the second cycle of nivolumab. The source is a human donor with classical Hodgkin lymphoma.

CDR3 DNA sequence: TGTGCCTGGGGTTGGGGACAGGGTGGCTACACCTTC. This codes for CAWGWGQGGYTF. This chain joins TRBV30 and TRBJ1-2; TRBD1 matches 9 bases. With 5 bases clipped from V and 7 bases from J, the junction kept 5 bases outside the gene matches. This CDR3 is 12 amino acids long. Germline-derived CDR1 and CDR2 are GTSNPN and SVGIG (reference sequence).